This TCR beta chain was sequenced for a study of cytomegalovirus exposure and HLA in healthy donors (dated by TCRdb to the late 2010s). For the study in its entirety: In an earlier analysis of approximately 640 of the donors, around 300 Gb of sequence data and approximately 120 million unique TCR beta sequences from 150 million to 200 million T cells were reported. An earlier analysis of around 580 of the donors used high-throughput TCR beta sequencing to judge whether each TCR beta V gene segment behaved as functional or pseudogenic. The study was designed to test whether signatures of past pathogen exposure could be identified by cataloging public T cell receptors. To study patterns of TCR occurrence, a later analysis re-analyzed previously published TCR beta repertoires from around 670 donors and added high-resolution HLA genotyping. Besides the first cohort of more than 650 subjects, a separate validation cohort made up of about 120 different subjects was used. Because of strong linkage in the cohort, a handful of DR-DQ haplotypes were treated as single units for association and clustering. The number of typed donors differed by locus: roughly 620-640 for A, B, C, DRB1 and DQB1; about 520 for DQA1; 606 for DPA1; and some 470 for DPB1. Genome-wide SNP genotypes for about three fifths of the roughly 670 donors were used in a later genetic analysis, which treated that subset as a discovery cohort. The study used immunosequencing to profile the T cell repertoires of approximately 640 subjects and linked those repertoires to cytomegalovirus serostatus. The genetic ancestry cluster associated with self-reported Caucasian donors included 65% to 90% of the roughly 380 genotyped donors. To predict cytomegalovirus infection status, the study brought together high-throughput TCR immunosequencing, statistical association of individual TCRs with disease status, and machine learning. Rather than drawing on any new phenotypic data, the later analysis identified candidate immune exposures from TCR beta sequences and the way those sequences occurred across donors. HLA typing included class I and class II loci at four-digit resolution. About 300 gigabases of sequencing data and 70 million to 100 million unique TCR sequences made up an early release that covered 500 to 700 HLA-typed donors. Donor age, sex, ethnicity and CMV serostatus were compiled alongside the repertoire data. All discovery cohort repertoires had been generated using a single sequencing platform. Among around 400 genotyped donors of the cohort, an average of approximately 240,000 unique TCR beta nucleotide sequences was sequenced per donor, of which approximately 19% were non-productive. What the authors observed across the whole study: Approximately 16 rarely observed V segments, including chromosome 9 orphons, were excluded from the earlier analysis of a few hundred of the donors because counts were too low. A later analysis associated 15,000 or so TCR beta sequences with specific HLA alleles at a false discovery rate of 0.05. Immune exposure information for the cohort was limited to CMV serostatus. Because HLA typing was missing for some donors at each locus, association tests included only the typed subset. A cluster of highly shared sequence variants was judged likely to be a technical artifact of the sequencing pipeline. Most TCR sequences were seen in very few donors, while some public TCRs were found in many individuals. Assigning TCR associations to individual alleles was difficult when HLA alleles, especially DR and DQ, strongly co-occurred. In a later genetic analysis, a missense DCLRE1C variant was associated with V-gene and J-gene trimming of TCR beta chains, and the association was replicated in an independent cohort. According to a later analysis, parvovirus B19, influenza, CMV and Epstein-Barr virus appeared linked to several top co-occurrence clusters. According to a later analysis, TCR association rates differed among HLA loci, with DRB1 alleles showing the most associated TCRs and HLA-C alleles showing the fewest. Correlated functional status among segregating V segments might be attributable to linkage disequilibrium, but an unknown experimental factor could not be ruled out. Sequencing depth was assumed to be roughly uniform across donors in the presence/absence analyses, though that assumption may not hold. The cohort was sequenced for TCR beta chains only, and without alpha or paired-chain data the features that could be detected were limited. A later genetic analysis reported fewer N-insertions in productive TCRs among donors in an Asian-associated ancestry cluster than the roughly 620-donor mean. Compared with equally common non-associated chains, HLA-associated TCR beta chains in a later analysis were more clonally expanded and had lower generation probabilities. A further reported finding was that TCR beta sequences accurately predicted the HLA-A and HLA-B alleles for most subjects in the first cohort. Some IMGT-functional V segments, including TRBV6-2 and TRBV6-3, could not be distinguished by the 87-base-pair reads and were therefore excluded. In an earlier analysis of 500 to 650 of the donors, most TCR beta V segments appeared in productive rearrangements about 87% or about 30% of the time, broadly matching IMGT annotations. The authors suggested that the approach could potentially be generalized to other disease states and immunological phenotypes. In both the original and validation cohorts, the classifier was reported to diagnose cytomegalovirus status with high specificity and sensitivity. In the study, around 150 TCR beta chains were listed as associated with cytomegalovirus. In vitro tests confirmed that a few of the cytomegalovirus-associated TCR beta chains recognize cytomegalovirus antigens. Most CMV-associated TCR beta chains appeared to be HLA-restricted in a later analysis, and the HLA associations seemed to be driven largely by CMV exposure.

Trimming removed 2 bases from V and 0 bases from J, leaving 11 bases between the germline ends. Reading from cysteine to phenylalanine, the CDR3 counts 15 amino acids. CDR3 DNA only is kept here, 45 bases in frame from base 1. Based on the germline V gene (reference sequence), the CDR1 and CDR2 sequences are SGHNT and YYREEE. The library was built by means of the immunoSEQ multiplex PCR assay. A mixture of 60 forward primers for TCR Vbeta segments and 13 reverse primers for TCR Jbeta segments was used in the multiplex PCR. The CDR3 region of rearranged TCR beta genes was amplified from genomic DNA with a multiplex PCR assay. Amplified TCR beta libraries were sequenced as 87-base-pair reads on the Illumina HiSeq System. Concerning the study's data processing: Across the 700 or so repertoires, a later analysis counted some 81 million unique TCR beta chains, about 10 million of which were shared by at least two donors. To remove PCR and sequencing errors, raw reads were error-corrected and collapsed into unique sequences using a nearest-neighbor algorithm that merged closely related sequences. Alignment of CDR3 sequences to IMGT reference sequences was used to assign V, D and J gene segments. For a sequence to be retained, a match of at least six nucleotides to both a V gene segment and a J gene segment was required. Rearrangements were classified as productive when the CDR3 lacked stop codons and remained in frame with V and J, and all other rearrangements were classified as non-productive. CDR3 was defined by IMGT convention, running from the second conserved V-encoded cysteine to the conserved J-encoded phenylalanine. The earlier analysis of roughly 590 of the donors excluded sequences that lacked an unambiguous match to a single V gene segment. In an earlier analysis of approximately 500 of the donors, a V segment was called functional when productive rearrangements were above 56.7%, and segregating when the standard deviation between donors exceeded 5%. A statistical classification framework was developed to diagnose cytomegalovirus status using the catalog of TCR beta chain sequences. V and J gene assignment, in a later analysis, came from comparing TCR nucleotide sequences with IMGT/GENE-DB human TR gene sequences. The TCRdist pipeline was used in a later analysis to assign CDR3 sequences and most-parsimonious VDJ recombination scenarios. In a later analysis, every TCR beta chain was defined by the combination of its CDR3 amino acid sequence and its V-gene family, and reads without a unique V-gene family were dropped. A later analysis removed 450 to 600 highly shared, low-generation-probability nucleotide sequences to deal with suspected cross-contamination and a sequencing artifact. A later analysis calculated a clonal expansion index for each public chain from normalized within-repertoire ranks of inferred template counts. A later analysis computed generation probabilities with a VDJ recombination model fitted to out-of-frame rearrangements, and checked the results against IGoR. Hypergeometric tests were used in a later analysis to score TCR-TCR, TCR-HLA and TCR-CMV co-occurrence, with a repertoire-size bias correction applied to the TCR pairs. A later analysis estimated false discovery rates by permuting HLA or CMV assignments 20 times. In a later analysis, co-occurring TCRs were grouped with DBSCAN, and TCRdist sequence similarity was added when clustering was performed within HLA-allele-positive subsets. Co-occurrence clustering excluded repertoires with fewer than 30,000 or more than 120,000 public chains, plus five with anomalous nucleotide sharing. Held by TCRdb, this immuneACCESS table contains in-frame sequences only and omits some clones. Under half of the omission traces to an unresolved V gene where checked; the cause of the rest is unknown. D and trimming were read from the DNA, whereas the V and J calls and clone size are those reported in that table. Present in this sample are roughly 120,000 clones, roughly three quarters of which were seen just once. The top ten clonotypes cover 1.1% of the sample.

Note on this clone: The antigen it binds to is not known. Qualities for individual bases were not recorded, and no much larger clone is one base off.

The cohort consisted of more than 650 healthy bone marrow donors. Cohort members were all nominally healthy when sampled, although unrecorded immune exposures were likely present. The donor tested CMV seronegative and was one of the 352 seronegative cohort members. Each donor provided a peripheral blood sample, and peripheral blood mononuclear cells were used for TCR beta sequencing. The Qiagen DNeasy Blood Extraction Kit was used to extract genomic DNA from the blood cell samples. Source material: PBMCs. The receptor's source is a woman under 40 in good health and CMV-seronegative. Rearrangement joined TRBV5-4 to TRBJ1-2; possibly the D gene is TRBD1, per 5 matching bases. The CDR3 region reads CASSLWGVSNYGYTF. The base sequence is TGTGCCAGCAGCTTATGGGGGGTATCTAACTATGGCTACACCTTC.